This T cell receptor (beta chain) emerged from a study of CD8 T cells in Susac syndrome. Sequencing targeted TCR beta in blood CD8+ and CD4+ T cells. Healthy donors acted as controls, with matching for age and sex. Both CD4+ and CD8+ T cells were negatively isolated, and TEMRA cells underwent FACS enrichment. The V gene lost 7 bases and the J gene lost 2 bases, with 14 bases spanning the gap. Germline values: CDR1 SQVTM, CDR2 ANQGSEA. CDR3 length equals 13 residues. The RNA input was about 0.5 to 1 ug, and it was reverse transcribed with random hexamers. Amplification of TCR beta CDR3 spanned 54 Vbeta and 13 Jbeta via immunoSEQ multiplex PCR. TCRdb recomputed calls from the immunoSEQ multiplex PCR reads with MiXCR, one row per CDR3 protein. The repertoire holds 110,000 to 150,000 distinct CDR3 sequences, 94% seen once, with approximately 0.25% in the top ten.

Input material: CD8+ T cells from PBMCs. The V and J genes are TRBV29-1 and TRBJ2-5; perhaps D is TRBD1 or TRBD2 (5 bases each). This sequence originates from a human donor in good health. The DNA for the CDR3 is TGCAGCGGGGGACCGTGGGGTCAAGAGACCCAGTACTTC. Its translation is CSGGPWGQETQYF.